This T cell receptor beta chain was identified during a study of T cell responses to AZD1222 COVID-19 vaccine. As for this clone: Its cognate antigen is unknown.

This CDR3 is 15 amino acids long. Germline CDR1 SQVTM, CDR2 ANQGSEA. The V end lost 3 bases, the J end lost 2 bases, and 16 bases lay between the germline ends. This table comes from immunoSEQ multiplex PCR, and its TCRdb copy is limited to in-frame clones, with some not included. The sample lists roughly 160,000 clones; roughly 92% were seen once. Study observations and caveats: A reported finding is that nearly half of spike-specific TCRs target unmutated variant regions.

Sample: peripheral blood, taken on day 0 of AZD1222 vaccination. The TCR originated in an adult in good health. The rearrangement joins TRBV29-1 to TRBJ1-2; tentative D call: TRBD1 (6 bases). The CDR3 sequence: CSVEGNGRGNYGYTF. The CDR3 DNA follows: TGCAGCGTTGAGGGTAATGGCAGGGGAAACTATGGCTACACCTTC.